These 29 T cell receptor beta chains were sequenced from one sample in a study of CD8 T cells in ankylosing spondylitis. Their recognized antigens are unknown. A single record per CDR3 protein comes from TCRdb applying MiXCR to the 5' RACE reads. Here the sample spans roughly 450,000 distinct CDR3 sequences, roughly 27% being singletons. Study-level results: Ankylosing spondylitis blood seemed to carry a telltale TCR beta motif made of eight highly homologous variants.

Sequenced input: blood, either unsorted or a sorted T cell fraction (not recorded which). Receptors were obtained from a male donor with ankylosing spondylitis.

The chain uses TRBV30 and TRBJ1-2, with D perhaps matching TRBD1 (5 bases). Between the trimmed V and J ends, which lost 0 bases and 4 bases, there was a span of 12 bases. The CDR3 runs 14 residues. Germline lookup yields CDR1 GTSNPN and CDR2 SVGIG (reference sequence). The CDR3 DNA sequence: TGTGCCTGGAGTGTTCGGGGGTTTGCCTATGGCTACACCTTC. The encoded protein is CAWSVRGFAYGYTF. The entire variable domain, with the rest obtained from reference TRBV30 and TRBJ1-2, is as follows: SQTIHQWPATLVQPVGSPLSLECTVEGTSNPNLYWYRQAAGRGLQLLFYSVGIGQISSEVPQNLSASRPQDRQFILSSKKLLLSDSGFYLCAWSVRGFAYGYTFGSGTRLTVV.

V gene TRBV7-9 combines with J gene TRBJ2-1, with a possible D match to TRBD1 (6 bases). The germline V gene encodes CDR1 SEHNR and CDR2 FQNEAQ (reference sequence). V lost 2 bases and J 7 bases, leaving 15 bases between the germline ends. The CDR3 sequence is 15 residues long. CDR3 loop: CASSLLGQSGNEQFF. DNA of the CDR3: TGTGCCAGCAGCTTACTAGGACAGTCTGGGAATGAGCAGTTCTTC.

The V call is TRBV2, the J call TRBJ2-6, with TRBD1 matching 7 bases. V lost 6 bases, J lost 0 bases, and 5 bases stayed unmatched. Germline CDR1 SNHLY, CDR2 FYNNEI. The CDR3 sequence is 16 residues long. CDR3 amino acids: CASSPDRVSGANVLTF. The CDR3 DNA is TGTGCCAGCAGCCCCGACAGGGTCTCTGGGGCCAACGTCCTGACTTTC.

The CDR3 DNA reads as TGTGCCACCAGTGATTCTGGAACGAAGCAGCCCCAGCATTTT. Translation gives CATSDSGTKQPQHF. V and J are TRBV24-1 and TRBJ1-5; the D is unclear. The CDR3 is 14 residues long. Looked up from germline, CDR1 is KGHDR and CDR2 is SFDVKD. V lost 2 bases to trimming and J lost 7 bases, with 11 bases between them.

The sample holds a few counts of this clonotype. This chain connects TRBV4-1 to TRBJ1-2, with TRBD1 as a possible D gene (5 bases). The CDR3 consists of 13 residues. V dropped 3 bases and J dropped 8 bases, with 13 bases sitting between them. Germline lookup yields CDR1 MGHRA and CDR2 YSYEKL. As DNA, the CDR3 is TGCGCCAGCAGCCAGGAAGGGGCGAGAGGCTACACCTTC. Translated, it gives CASSQEGARGYTF.

V gene TRBV9 combines with J gene TRBJ2-7; a possible D gene is TRBD2 (5 bases). The V end lost 3 bases, the J end lost 3 bases, and 16 bases lay between the germline ends. The CDR3 runs to 15 residues. Per the germline V gene, CDR1 is SGDLS and CDR2 is YYNGEE. Here the CDR3 DNA reads TGTGCCAGCAGCGCGGAGCCGGGGAAGGGCTACGAGCAGTACTTC. Residues: CASSAEPGKGYEQYF.

This clonotype was observed a few times. The V gene is TRBV29-1, the J gene TRBJ1-2; D ambiguous. The V and J ends lost 7 bases and 4 bases respectively, with 16 bases between them. CDR3 length: 13 residues. CDR1 and CDR2 from the germline V gene are SQVTM and ANQGSEA. The CDR3 sequence: CSARQQNSYGYTF. Written as DNA, the CDR3 is TGCAGCGCCCGGCAGCAAAACTCCTATGGCTACACCTTC.

A few counts support this clonotype. The rearrangement links TRBV7-9 to TRBJ2-1; 8 positions agree with TRBD2. Per the germline V gene, CDR1 is SEHNR and CDR2 is FQNEAQ (reference sequence). This CDR3 is built from 15 residues. V was pared by 3 bases and J by 8 bases, with 9 bases of the junction left unmatched. The CDR3 DNA reads as TGTGCCAGCAGCTTTAGCGGGACCGGGGGGTATGAGCAGTTCTTC. Translation: CASSFSGTGGYEQFF.

This clonotype was observed many times. The chain employs TRBV12-3 or TRBV12-4 and TRBJ2-1; 8 bases align to TRBD2. The V and J ends lost 5 bases and 6 bases, in that order; junction bases with no gene match: 12. The CDR3 runs to 16 residues. In DNA form, the CDR3 reads TGTGCCAGCAGTCCCCAGGCAGCGGGAGCTGGCAATGAGCAGTTCTTC. Encoded protein: CASSPQAAGAGNEQFF.

The genes are TRBV4-1 and TRBJ1-1; no reliable D call. The CDR3 is 15 residues long. The V and J ends lost 1 base and 11 bases respectively, with 20 bases between them. Germline CDR1 is MGHRA and CDR2 is YSYEKL. DNA for the CDR3: TGCGCCAGCAGCCAAGTAACAAGGTCCTCGAGTGGGGCTTTCTTT. Encoded protein: CASSQVTRSSSGAFF.

For this clonotype: The CDR3 does not end in the conserved phenylalanine or tryptophan, so this is likely a read error. It is unclear where the CDR3 begins or ends on the DNA, so no DNA is shown, and the CDR3 is as TCRdb lists it. The V call is TRBV10-2, the J call TRBJ1-1; TRBD1 is taken as the D call from the table, unchecked against the DNA. The CDR3 is 16 amino acids in total, end residues counted. Germline CDR1 and CDR2: WSHSY and SAAADI. CDR3 region: CASSESIRGANTEVFL.

At least ten counts were recorded for this clonotype. This chain uses TRBV7-2 with TRBJ1-1; D is undetermined. V lost 4 bases and J 5 bases, leaving 11 bases between the germline ends. This CDR3 spans 13 amino acids. Germline V lookup: CDR1 SGHTA, CDR2 FQGNSA. Here the CDR3 reads CASSSGLMTEAFF. The CDR3 region has the DNA TGTGCCAGCAGCTCCGGTCTGATGACTGAAGCTTTCTTT.

This clonotype was counted between two and nine times. The J gene is TRBJ1-2, the V gene TRBV20-1; D is uncertain. The germline V gene encodes CDR1 DFQATT and CDR2 SNEGSKA (reference sequence). With 1 base removed from V and 8 bases from J, the gap between germline ends came to 14 bases. This CDR3 comprises 13 residues. The CDR3 region is CSARAPAFGGYTF. DNA for the CDR3: TGCAGTGCTAGAGCACCAGCGTTCGGAGGCTACACCTTC.

In its sample, this clonotype was seen a few times. This chain connects TRBV20-1 to TRBJ1-1, with D unclear. The ends were cut back, 0 bases at V and 0 bases at J, with 5 bases in the middle. Germline loops: CDR1 DFQATT, CDR2 SNEGSKA (reference sequence). CDR3 length: 13 residues. The CDR3 DNA is TGCAGTGCTAGAGAAGTTCTGAACACTGAAGCTTTCTTT. It specifies CSAREVLNTEAFF.

The CDR3 protein is CASNGRASSYNEQFF. The CDR3, as DNA: TGTGCCAGCAACGGCCGAGCGAGTTCCTACAATGAGCAGTTCTTC. The chain combines TRBV6-1 with TRBJ2-1, with D hard to call. The CDR3 runs 15 residues. CDR1 MNHNS and CDR2 SASEGT come from the germline V gene. Trimming cost V 7 bases and J 1 base, with 14 bases left between them.

V usage is TRBV29-1 and J usage is TRBJ2-5; 8 bases map to TRBD2. Looked up from germline, CDR1 is SQVTM and CDR2 is ANQGSEA. The CDR3 loop spans 12 amino acids. V was clipped by 4 bases and J by 5 bases; unmatched bases: 3. For the CDR3, the DNA is TGCAGCGTTGTGCGGGGGGCTGAGACCCAGTACTTC. As protein: CSVVRGAETQYF.

The chain has TRBV7-6 and TRBJ1-1, with D uncertain. The CDR3 is made up of 15 amino acids. V was trimmed by 5 bases and J by 4 bases, leaving 17 bases between them. CDR1 SGHVS and CDR2 FNYEAQ come from the germline V gene. CDR3 bases: TGTGCCAGCAGCCCCGCTTCGCGGCTGACCACTGAAGCTTTCTTT. Protein: CASSPASRLTTEAFF.

The chain couples TRBV4-1 to TRBJ1-2; D uncertain. This CDR3 comprises 14 residues. Trimming stripped 2 bases from V and 8 bases from J, with 15 bases between. Germline loops: CDR1 MGHRA, CDR2 YSYEKL. CDR3 sequence reads: CASSQRTGVRGYTF. The CDR3 nucleotides read TGCGCCAGCAGCCAAAGGACTGGGGTTAGGGGCTACACCTTC.

This clonotype was seen many times. The gene calls are TRBV10-3 and TRBJ2-2; D possibly corresponds to TRBD1 (6 bases). The V end lost 10 bases, the J end lost 5 bases, and 17 bases lay between the germline ends. Germline V CDR1 and CDR2: ENHRY, SYGVKD. The CDR3 spans 14 residues. CDR3 sequence (DNA): TGTGCCACCTCAAGAGAAGGGGGAACCGGGGAGCTGTTTTTT. Residues: CATSREGGTGELFF.

This rearrangement joins TRBV20-1 to TRBJ2-1, with 9 bases aligning to TRBD2. With 7 bases clipped from V and 3 bases from J, the junction kept 4 bases outside the gene matches. The CDR3 runs 13 residues. Germline V gene lookup returns CDR1 DFQATT and CDR2 SNEGSKA (reference sequence). CDR3 region: CSEGGRGYNEQFF. DNA for the CDR3: TGCAGTGAAGGCGGGAGGGGCTACAATGAGCAGTTCTTC.

In this sample, this clonotype turned up a few times. This chain joins TRBV5-6 and TRBJ2-3; maybe TRBD2 (6 bases). The CDR3 runs to 16 residues. V was trimmed by 2 bases and J by 0 bases, leaving 13 bases between them. Per the germline V gene, CDR1 is SGHDT and CDR2 is YYEEEE. The CDR3 here is CASSFSGDLSTDTQYF. Here the CDR3 DNA reads TGTGCCAGCAGCTTTTCGGGGGACCTAAGCACAGATACGCAGTATTTT.

This clonotype was counted only a few times. The chain employs TRBV5-6 and TRBJ2-4; 12 bases fit TRBD2. The germline gives CDR1 SGHDT, CDR2 YYEEEE. The J segment lost 0 bases and the V segment lost 4 bases, leaving 11 bases of the junction unmatched. This CDR3 contains 19 residues. CDR3 sequence: CASSHRLAGDLLAKNIQYF. CDR3 DNA: TGTGCCAGCAGCCACCGACTAGCGGGGGACCTCTTAGCCAAAAACATTCAGTACTTC.

V is TRBV20-1 and J is TRBJ1-4, with 8 bases lining up with TRBD1. The ends lost 6 bases at V and 2 bases at J; junction bases unmatched: 5. The CDR3 runs 14 residues. Germline V gives CDR1 DFQATT, CDR2 SNEGSKA (reference sequence). The CDR3 region is CSAPDRATNEKLFF. The CDR3 nucleotides are TGCAGTGCGCCGGACAGGGCGACTAATGAAAAACTGTTTTTT.

The chain uses TRBV25-1 and TRBJ1-2; D gene unclear. CDR3 size: 14 residues. The V gene's germline CDR1 is MGHDK and CDR2 SYGVNS. V lost 2 bases and J lost 4, with 11 bases in between. The CDR3, as DNA: TGTGCCAGCAGTGAAGACACTTCTAGCTATGGCTACACCTTC. Amino acid sequence: CASSEDTSSYGYTF.

This rearrangement joins TRBV10-3 to TRBJ2-1; D tentatively fits TRBD1 or TRBD2 (7 bases each). V was clipped by 0 bases and J by 8 bases, with 14 bases between them. This CDR3 comprises 15 residues. Germline V gene data show CDR1 as ENHRY and CDR2 as SYGVKD. DNA of the CDR3: TGTGCCATCAGTGAGTCCCAGGGGGGGTTCGATGAGCAGTTCTTC. Its protein is CAISESQGGFDEQFF.

The chain combines TRBV28 with TRBJ2-1, with TRBD2 matching over 8 bases. The CDR3 length is 14 residues. Per the germline V gene, CDR1 is MDHEN and CDR2 is SYDVKM. J lost 9 bases, V lost 8 bases, and 12 bases had no gene match. The CDR3, as DNA: TGTGCCAGCGTTGCAGCGGGAGTACTACCTGAGCAGTTCTTC. Its protein is CASVAAGVLPEQFF.

The chain uses TRBV25-1 and TRBJ2-1; D perhaps matches TRBD2 (6 bases). The CDR3 length is 14 residues. V was pared by 2 bases and J by 4 bases, with 9 bases between. Germline V CDR1 and CDR2: MGHDK, SYGVNS. This CDR3 is CASSETSRYNEQFF. The CDR3 DNA follows: TGTGCCAGCAGTGAAACTAGCAGATACAATGAGCAGTTCTTC.

A few counts support this clonotype. CDR3 coding DNA: TGCAGTGCTCCCTCACAGTACCAAGAGACCCAGTACTTC. This translates into CSAPSQYQETQYF. V usage is TRBV20-1 and J usage is TRBJ2-5; D remains ambiguous. Deletions cut 5 bases from V and 0 bases from J, with 10 bases between. Germline V gives CDR1 DFQATT, CDR2 SNEGSKA (reference sequence). The CDR3 totals 13 residues.

The chain recombines TRBV20-1 with TRBJ2-3; no firm D call. V was clipped by 5 bases and J by 1 base, with 13 bases between them. The length of the CDR3 is 14 residues. CDR1 and CDR2 (germline): DFQATT, SNEGSKA (reference sequence). CDR3 nucleotide sequence: TGCAGTGCTGGGGAAGGTAGTGGCACAGATACGCAGTATTTT. Its protein is CSAGEGSGTDTQYF.